The clone carrying this T cell receptor beta chain was observed a handful of times. The antigen is undetermined. Patients were ineligible given autoimmune disease history or systemic immunosuppression. This record belongs to a study of OX40 agonist ivuxolimab in advanced cancers. Study at large: An agonistic anti-OX40 (CD134) antibody, ivuxolimab, was used to treat the patients. The study's findings and limits: Also showing low normalized T-cell clonal expansion were some of the nonresponders.

The table came from immunoSEQ multiplex PCR; TCRdb's copy has only in-frame clones and leaves some out. The data hold fewer than 70,000 clones, with around 80% observed a single time. CDR1 is SQVTM, CDR2 ANQGSEA, per germline. The V and J ends lost 6 bases and 4 bases respectively, with 12 bases between them. This CDR3 is 12 amino acids long. This sample comprised CD4+ or CD8+ T cells sorted from blood, obtained in a trial of the OX40 agonist ivuxolimab. The chain carries TRBV29-1 and TRBJ1-2; D perhaps matches TRBD1 (5 bases). This TCR derives from an adult with an advanced solid tumor such as melanoma, head and neck, liver or kidney cancer. The CDR3 sequence is CSVQRQSYGYTF. In nucleotides, the CDR3 is TGCAGCGTGCAACGACAGTCCTATGGCTACACCTTC.